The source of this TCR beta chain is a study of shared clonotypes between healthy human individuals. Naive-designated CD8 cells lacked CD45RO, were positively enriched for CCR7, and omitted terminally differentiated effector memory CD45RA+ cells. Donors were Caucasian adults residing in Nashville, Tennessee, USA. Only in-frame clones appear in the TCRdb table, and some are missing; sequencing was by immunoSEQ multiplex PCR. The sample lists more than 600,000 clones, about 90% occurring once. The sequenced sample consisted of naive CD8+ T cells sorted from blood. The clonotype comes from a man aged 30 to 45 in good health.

CDR3 DNA: TGTGCCAGCAGTTTATCGATGGGTGGGGGCACCTATGGCTACACCTTC. Protein product: CASSLSMGGGTYGYTF. V usage is TRBV27 and J usage is TRBJ1-2; TRBD1 might be the D (6 bases). The V and J ends lost 0 bases and 4 bases respectively, with 15 bases between them. The CDR3 extends over 16 amino acids. Germline CDR1 reads MNHEY; CDR2 reads SMNVEV (reference sequence).